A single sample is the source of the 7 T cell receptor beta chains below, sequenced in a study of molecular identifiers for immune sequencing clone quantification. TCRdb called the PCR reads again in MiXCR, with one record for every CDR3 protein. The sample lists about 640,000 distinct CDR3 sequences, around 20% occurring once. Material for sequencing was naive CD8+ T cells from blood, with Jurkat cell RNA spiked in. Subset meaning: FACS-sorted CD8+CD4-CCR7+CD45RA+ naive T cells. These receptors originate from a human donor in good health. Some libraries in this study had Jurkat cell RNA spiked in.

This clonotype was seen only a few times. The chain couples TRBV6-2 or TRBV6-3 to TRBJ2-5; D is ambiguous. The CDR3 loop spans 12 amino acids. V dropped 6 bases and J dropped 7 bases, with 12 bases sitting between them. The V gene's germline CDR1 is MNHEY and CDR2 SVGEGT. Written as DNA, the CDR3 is TGTGCCAGCAGAGAGGTTGGCGGGACCCAGTACTTC. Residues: CASREVGGTQYF.

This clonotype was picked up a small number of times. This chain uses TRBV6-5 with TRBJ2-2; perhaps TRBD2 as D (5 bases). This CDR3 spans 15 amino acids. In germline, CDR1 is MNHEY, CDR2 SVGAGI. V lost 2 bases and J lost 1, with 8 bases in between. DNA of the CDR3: TGTGCCAGCAGTTACGGGGAGCGGAACACCGGGGAGCTGTTTTTT. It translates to CASSYGERNTGELFF.

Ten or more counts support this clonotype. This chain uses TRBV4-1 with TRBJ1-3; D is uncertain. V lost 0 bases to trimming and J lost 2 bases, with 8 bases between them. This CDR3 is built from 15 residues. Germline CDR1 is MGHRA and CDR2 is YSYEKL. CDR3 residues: CASSQDQIPGNTIYF. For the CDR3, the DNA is TGCGCCAGCAGCCAAGACCAGATTCCTGGAAACACCATATATTTT.

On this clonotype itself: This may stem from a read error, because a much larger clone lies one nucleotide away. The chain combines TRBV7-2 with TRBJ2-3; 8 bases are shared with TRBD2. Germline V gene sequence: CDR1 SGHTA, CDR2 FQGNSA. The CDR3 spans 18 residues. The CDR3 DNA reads TGTGCCAGCAGCTTAGGTACAGACCGGGGGGGATTCACAGGTACGCAGTATTTT. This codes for CASSLGTDRGGFTGTQYF.

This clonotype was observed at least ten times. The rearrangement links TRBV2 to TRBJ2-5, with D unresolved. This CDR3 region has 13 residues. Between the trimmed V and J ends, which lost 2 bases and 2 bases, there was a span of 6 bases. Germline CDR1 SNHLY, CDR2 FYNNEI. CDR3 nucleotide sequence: TGTGCCAGCAGTGAATACGGTCAAGAGACCCAGTACTTC. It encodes CASSEYGQETQYF. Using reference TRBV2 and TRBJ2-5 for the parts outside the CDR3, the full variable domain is EPEVTQTPSHQVTQMGQEVILRCVPISNHLYFYWYRQILGQKVEFLVSFYNNEISEKSEIFDDQFSVERPDGSNFTLKIRSTKLEDSAMYFCASSEYGQETQYFGPGTRLLVL.

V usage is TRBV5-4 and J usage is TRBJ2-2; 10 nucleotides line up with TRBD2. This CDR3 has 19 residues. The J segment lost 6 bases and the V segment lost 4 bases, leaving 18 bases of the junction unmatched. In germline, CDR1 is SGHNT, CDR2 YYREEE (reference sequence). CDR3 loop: CASSTYDWSGGAQPGELFF. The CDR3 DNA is TGTGCCAGCAGCACCTACGACTGGAGCGGGGGGGCTCAACCCGGGGAGCTGTTTTTT.

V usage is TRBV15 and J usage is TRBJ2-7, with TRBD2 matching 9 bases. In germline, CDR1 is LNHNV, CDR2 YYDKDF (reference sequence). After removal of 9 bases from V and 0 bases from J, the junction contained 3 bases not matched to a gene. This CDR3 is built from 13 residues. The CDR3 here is CATNSGSSYEQYF. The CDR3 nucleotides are TGTGCCACAAATAGCGGGAGCTCCTACGAGCAGTACTTC.